The 11 T cell receptor beta chains in this list originate from one sample, sequenced in a study of human T cells and chemical hapten exposure. Time point given: patch test 1, 2 weeks after DPC sensitization. Treatment described: therapeutic diphenylcyclopropenone sensitization with weekly scalp DPC. TCRdb fed the RACE reads into MiXCR, producing one record per CDR3 protein. The sample shows just over 80,000 distinct CDR3 sequences, over 8.5% of them seen only once. The sample here was whole blood, taken in connection with sensitization to the hapten diphenylcyclopropenone (DPC). The receptors were gathered from a woman aged 45-59 years with alopecia areata. Some clones in this sample may be carry-over from other donors' samples.

This clonotype has a handful of counts. The V and J genes are TRBV9 and TRBJ2-7; 9 nucleotides match TRBD2. This CDR3 is 15 amino acids long. The ends lost 4 bases at V and 4 bases at J; junction bases unmatched: 9. Germline-derived CDR1 and CDR2 are SGDLS and YYNGEE. The CDR3 region is CASSPGNSGRYEQYF. Written as DNA, the CDR3 is TGTGCCAGCAGCCCGGGGAATAGCGGGAGATACGAGCAGTACTTC.

This chain connects TRBV20-1 to TRBJ2-7; D is uncertain. CDR3 length: 11 amino acids. CDR1 is DFQATT and CDR2 is SNEGSKA in the germline V gene (reference sequence). V lost 0 bases to trimming and J lost 6 bases, with 6 bases between them. The CDR3 coding sequence is TGCAGTGCTAGAGAAGGCCGCGAGCAGTACTTC. This sequence encodes CSAREGREQYF.

This clonotype was detected many times. This CDR3 reads CASSSRIGTGVHEQFF. CDR3 bases: TGTGCCAGCAGCTCCCGTATTGGGACAGGGGTCCATGAGCAGTTCTTC. The chain recombines TRBV7-2 with TRBJ2-1; 10 bases match TRBD1. V lost 4 bases to trimming and J lost 8 bases; unmatched junction nucleotides: 11. The CDR3 has 16 residues. Germline CDR1 and CDR2: SGHTA and FQGNSA.

The chain combines TRBV7-2 with TRBJ2-7; the D gene is possibly TRBD2 (5 bases). The CDR3 is made up of 14 amino acids. Trimming took off 4 bases at V and 2 bases at J, with 12 bases between the two ends. CDR1 and CDR2 (germline): SGHTA, FQGNSA. The CDR3 here is CASSSPGLTYEQYF. The CDR3 DNA reads as TGTGCCAGCAGCTCGCCGGGGTTAACCTACGAGCAGTACTTC.

This clonotype was recorded a few times. The chain carries TRBV5-4 and TRBJ1-4, with a possible D match to TRBD1 (6 bases). The germline V and J ends were trimmed by 4 bases and 8 bases, with 27 bases remaining between them. The germline V gene has CDR1 SGHNT and CDR2 YYREEE (reference sequence). The CDR3 spans 18 residues. The CDR3 spells CASSRMFGGHLDGEKLFF. For the CDR3, the DNA is TGTGCCAGCAGCCGAATGTTTGGGGGACACCTGGATGGGGAAAAACTGTTTTTT.

V and J are TRBV20-1 and TRBJ2-1; D is unresolved. The CDR3 covers 16 residues. Germline CDR1 and CDR2: DFQATT and SNEGSKA (reference sequence). Trimming pared 4 bases from V and 3 bases from J, leaving 19 bases between. The CDR3 loop reads CSATLPLRLIYNEQFF. DNA for the CDR3: TGCAGTGCTACGCTCCCCTTACGTCTAATCTACAATGAGCAGTTCTTC.

This clonotype was recorded at least ten times. This rearrangement joins TRBV29-1 to TRBJ2-7; TRBD1 agrees at 9 bases. CDR1 SQVTM and CDR2 ANQGSEA come from the germline V gene. The ends lost 6 bases at V and 3 bases at J; junction bases unmatched: 6. The CDR3 totals 13 residues. CDR3 bases: TGCAGCGTCTCCGGGACAGGGTACTACGAGCAGTACTTC. Translating gives CSVSGTGYYEQYF.

The chain combines TRBV2 with TRBJ2-7; D remains unclear. The CDR3 runs to 11 residues. The V and J ends lost 6 bases and 3 bases respectively, with 6 bases between them. CDR1 and CDR2 (germline): SNHLY, FYNNEI. The CDR3 loop is CASRQNYEQYF. CDR3 DNA sequence: TGTGCCAGCAGACAGAACTACGAGCAGTACTTC.

The chain has TRBV2 and TRBJ1-1; the D is unclear. The CDR3 contains 15 residues. The germline gives CDR1 SNHLY, CDR2 FYNNEI. Trimming removed 8 bases from V and 3 bases from J, with 19 bases in between. Here the CDR3 DNA reads TGTGCCAGCGGACTCTGGAAGGGCATGGACACTGAAGCTTTCTTT. Residues: CASGLWKGMDTEAFF.

This clonotype has ten or more counts. The chain carries TRBV20-1 and TRBJ2-4; no clear D gene. Germline CDR1 and CDR2: DFQATT and SNEGSKA (reference sequence). V was shortened by 3 bases and J by 2 bases, with 8 bases between the two germline ends. This CDR3 has 13 residues. This chain's CDR3 is CSARRSTKNIQYF. Here the CDR3 DNA reads TGCAGTGCTAGGAGGTCAACCAAAAACATTCAGTACTTC.

In its sample, this clonotype was seen many times. The J gene is TRBJ2-3, the V gene TRBV6-6, with 10 nucleotides matching TRBD2. V was pared by 4 bases and J by 3 bases, with 1 base of the junction left unmatched. Per the germline V gene, CDR1 is MNHNY and CDR2 is SVGAGI (reference sequence). The CDR3 is 14 amino acids. CDR3 sequence reads: CASSSSGRTDTQYF. DNA of the CDR3: TGTGCCAGCAGTTCTAGCGGGAGAACAGATACGCAGTATTTT.